The entry below describes one T cell receptor beta chain. The count of this clone is one. No antigen is known for it. Per-base quality was not reported, and no clone a single base away is much larger than it. These data come from a study of blood T cell repertoires in COVID-19 (dated by TCRdb to about 2020). Study-wide context: Samples from collaborators originated in the United States, Italy and Spain and spanned both the acute and convalescent phases of COVID-19. The prospective study material was composed of cDNA or gDNA derived from T cells, B-cell-depleted T cells, or PBMCs. Where HLA class I and class II types were available, the types were taken from metadata supplied by the sample provider, not from assay-based typing. Deeply sampled blood TCRbeta repertoires from subjects exposed to, actively infected with, or recovered from COVID-19 were included in the dataset. The repertoires were released in a freely available public database meant as a resource for research on the immune response to SARS-CoV-2. Samples came from the ongoing ImmuneRACE study (first 160 participants) plus 1,254 subjects from 6 global collaborators. Sample metadata almost always included a de-identified subject ID, COVID-19 status, age in years and sex.

Collaborating institutions collected whole blood in K2EDTA tubes following their own protocols. For TCRbeta analysis, collaborator samples were shipped as frozen whole blood, as isolated PBMCs, or as DNA extracted from either sample type. TCRbeta CDR3 regions were amplified from genomic DNA by means of the immunoSEQ Assay, a bias-controlled multiplex PCR. In the paper's pipeline: The number of nucleated cells in each sample was estimated from the amplification of reference gene primers within the assay. To quantify the absolute abundance of each unique TCRbeta CDR3 rearrangement, sequence reads were collapsed and filtered. For each sample, productive Simpson clonality was calculated as the square root of Simpson's diversity index over productive rearrangements. In its TCRdb copy, this immuneACCESS table keeps in-frame sequences only and misses some clones. Where compared with another copy, unresolved V genes explain less than half of these, and the others have no known cause. The DNA was the basis for D and trimming; V, J and clone size are from that table. In this sample the table shows over 100,000 clones, around 80% of which occur a single time. The ten largest account for over 9% of the sample.

What the authors observed across the whole study: The quantity of clinical and demographic metadata differed by source and by participant and was supplied without curation.

The CDR3 goes from the cysteine to the phenylalanine over 13 residues. The kept DNA is CDR3 alone, 39 bases in frame from the first base. The germline V gene encodes CDR1 KGHDR and CDR2 SFDVKD. The rearranged chain carries TRBV24-1 and TRBJ1-1; TRBD1 agrees with 7 junctional bases. The receptor's source is a woman aged 55-70 years with acute or convalescent COVID-19. Input material: peripheral blood. The encoded CDR3 is CAVRDSMNTEAFF. The DNA sequence is as follows: TGTGCGGTCCGGGACAGCATGAACACTGAAGCTTTCTTT.